This passage covers 30 T cell receptor beta chains from one sample sequenced in a study of T cell clones after liver transplantation. Profiling relied on immunoSEQ multiplex PCR, and the TCRdb table lists in-frame clones only, not all of them. The sample consists of 75,000 to 100,000 clones, about 82% of them appearing once. Sequences were derived from CD4+ T cells from blood, sampled almost 47 months after liver transplant. The receptors were gathered from a human patient who received a liver transplant. Part of the T cells may come from the graft donor.

The V call is TRBV7-9, the J call TRBJ1-1; D not certain. This CDR3 contains 14 residues. The germline gives CDR1 SEHNR, CDR2 FQNEAQ (reference sequence). Trimming pared 5 bases from V and 0 bases from J, leaving 10 bases between. Here the CDR3 DNA reads TGTGCCAGCAGCCCCCGTTCTATGAACACTGAAGCTTTCTTT. It yields the protein CASSPRSMNTEAFF.

The CDR3 here is CASKQELHNEQFF. In DNA, the CDR3 is TGTGCCAGCAAACAGGAGTTACACAATGAGCAGTTCTTC. The chain joins TRBV2 to TRBJ2-1; possible D gene TRBD1, 5 bases. This CDR3 has 13 amino acids. From germline, CDR1 is SNHLY and CDR2 FYNNEI. Deletions cut 7 bases from V and 5 bases from J, with 12 bases between.

The J gene is TRBJ1-3, the V gene TRBV6-5; D may be TRBD1 (6 bases). The CDR3 has 13 amino acids. Looked up from germline, CDR1 is MNHEY and CDR2 is SVGAGI. V was clipped by 10 bases and J by 4 bases, with 14 bases between them. The CDR3 sequence is CATRGAYGNTIYF. DNA for the CDR3: TGTGCCACCCGGGGGGCTTACGGAAACACCATATATTTT.

The chain uses TRBV5-1 and TRBJ1-2; the D is unclear. Trimming removed 4 bases at V and 3 bases at J, with 10 bases between. The V gene's germline CDR1 is SGHRS and CDR2 YFSETQ. The CDR3 extends over 13 amino acids. For the CDR3, the DNA is TGCGCCAGCAGCATCGACAATTACTATGGCTACACCTTC. It translates to CASSIDNYYGYTF.

The genes are TRBV7-8 and TRBJ2-2; D may be TRBD2 (6 bases). The V end was cut by 3 bases, the J end by 6 bases, with 14 bases between. This CDR3 has 15 amino acids. The germline CDR1 and CDR2 sequences are SGHVS and FQNEAQ. The CDR3 reads CASSFQRTGAGELFF. In DNA form, the CDR3 reads TGTGCCAGCAGCTTTCAGAGAACGGGGGCCGGGGAGCTGTTTTTT.

CDR3 in amino acids: CASSVEGSGRGEQYF. For the CDR3, the DNA is TGTGCCAGCAGCGTAGAGGGTAGCGGGAGGGGTGAGCAGTACTTC. The gene calls are TRBV9 and TRBJ2-7; TRBD2 aligns across 11 bases. The CDR3 is 15 amino acids. V was pared by 0 bases and J by 7 bases, with 6 bases of the junction left unmatched. Germline loops: CDR1 SGDLS, CDR2 YYNGEE.

The chain joins TRBV29-1 to TRBJ2-7; D may be TRBD1 (6 bases). The CDR3 is made up of 11 amino acids. With 6 bases removed from V and 4 bases from J, the gap between germline ends came to 10 bases. Looked up from germline, CDR1 is SQVTM and CDR2 is ANQGSEA. The CDR3 coding sequence is TGCAGCGTCGTGGGGGCTTACGAGCAGTACTTC. Protein product: CSVVGAYEQYF.

This clone appeared a single time. The chain uses TRBV6-1 and TRBJ1-5, with D maybe TRBD1 (6 bases). In germline, CDR1 is MNHNS, CDR2 SASEGT. Trimming removed 4 bases at V and 7 bases at J, with 17 bases between. The CDR3 is 15 residues long. The CDR3 region has the DNA TGTGCCAGCAGTGGATTGGCAGGGGCGAGGCAGCCCCAGCATTTT. Its protein is CASSGLAGARQPQHF.

The chain links TRBV5-1 to TRBJ2-7; D remains ambiguous. CDR1 and CDR2 from the germline V gene are SGHRS and YFSETQ. The CDR3 sequence is 14 residues long. Trimming shortened V by 3 bases and J by 6 bases, and 16 bases separated the two germline ends. CDR3 region: CASSSPFRSSEQYF. The CDR3 nucleotides are TGCGCCAGCAGCTCCCCGTTTAGGTCGAGCGAGCAGTACTTC.

The V gene is TRBV5-1, the J gene TRBJ2-7; D possibly corresponds to TRBD1 (5 bases). The CDR3 length is 14 residues. The germline V gene has CDR1 SGHRS and CDR2 YFSETQ. Trimming removed 2 bases at V and 0 bases at J, with 9 bases between. CDR3 coding DNA: TGCGCCAGCAGCTTCGCAGGGCCCTCCTACGAGCAGTACTTC. It codes for CASSFAGPSYEQYF.

The rearrangement joins TRBV5-1 to TRBJ2-7, with D uncertain. V dropped 1 base and J dropped 1 base, with 9 bases sitting between them. CDR1 is SGHRS, CDR2 YFSETQ, per germline. The CDR3 is made up of 14 amino acids. The CDR3 protein is CASSLRLESYEQYF. The CDR3 DNA follows: TGCGCCAGCAGCTTGAGGTTGGAGTCCTACGAGCAGTACTTC.

CDR3 sequence: CASSHLLAGGPSETQYF. DNA of the CDR3: TGTGCCAGCAGCCACCTTTTAGCGGGAGGGCCCTCGGAGACCCAGTACTTC. The chain uses TRBV7-2 and TRBJ2-5; 11 positions agree with TRBD2. The length of the CDR3 is 17 residues. V lost 5 bases and J lost 5; bases outside the gene matches: 13. The germline V gene encodes CDR1 SGHTA and CDR2 FQGNSA.

The V gene is TRBV5-1, the J gene TRBJ1-1; 12 bases fit TRBD1. This CDR3 has 16 residues. The germline V gene encodes CDR1 SGHRS and CDR2 YFSETQ. Unmatched junction bases numbered 5, after V lost 1 base and J lost 4 bases. CDR3 residues: CASSLRDRGPGTEAFF. DNA for the CDR3: TGCGCCAGCAGCTTGAGGGACAGGGGGCCCGGCACTGAAGCTTTCTTT.

The chain is built from TRBV4-1 and TRBJ2-5, with TRBD2 matching 7 bases. Trimming cost V 0 bases and J 4 bases; bases outside gene matches: 5. This CDR3 spans 15 amino acids. Germline assignment: CDR1 MGHRA and CDR2 YSYEKL. CDR3 residues: CASSQDTGRGETQYF. CDR3 DNA sequence: TGCGCCAGCAGCCAAGATACGGGGAGGGGAGAGACCCAGTACTTC.

The chain combines TRBV6-6 with TRBJ1-2; TRBD1 is a possible D gene (5 bases). Germline V CDR1 and CDR2: MNHNY, SVGAGI (reference sequence). CDR3 length: 16 residues. V was cut by 7 bases and J by 4 bases, with 22 bases left in between. The CDR3: CASNIPWGGSSYGYTF. The DNA for the CDR3 is TGTGCCAGCAACATCCCTTGGGGGGGATCGAGCTATGGCTACACCTTC.

The V gene is TRBV6-1, the J gene TRBJ2-5; D possibly matches TRBD1 or TRBD2 (6 bases each). CDR1 MNHNS and CDR2 SASEGT come from the germline V gene. The CDR3 spans 16 residues. V lost 3 bases and J lost 6, with 20 bases in between. The CDR3 region has the DNA TGTGCCAGCAGTGAGGGGGGACACCTCCGGGGGAAGACCCAGTACTTC. Its protein is CASSEGGHLRGKTQYF.

The V gene is TRBV6-5, the J gene TRBJ1-1; D ambiguous. Trimming took off 6 bases at V and 1 base at J, with 9 bases between the two ends. The germline CDR1 and CDR2 sequences are MNHEY and SVGAGI. CDR3 length equals 13 residues. Here the CDR3 reads CASSPRENTEAFF. DNA for the CDR3: TGTGCCAGCAGCCCCCGGGAGAACACTGAAGCTTTCTTT.

This chain links TRBV27 with TRBJ1-4; the D is unclear. From germline, CDR1 is MNHEY and CDR2 SMNVEV (reference sequence). The CDR3 length is 15 residues. Trimming removed 4 bases at V and 5 bases at J, with 14 bases between. The CDR3 coding sequence is TGTGCCAGCAGTTCCAACAGCGCGATGAATGAAAAACTGTTTTTT. This gives the protein CASSSNSAMNEKLFF.

This clone was seen a few times. J is TRBJ1-5 and V is TRBV27, with D possibly being TRBD1 (5 bases). The germline V gene has CDR1 MNHEY and CDR2 SMNVEV (reference sequence). The ends were cut back, 6 bases at V and 0 bases at J, with 24 bases in the middle. CDR3 length equals 19 residues. The DNA for the CDR3 is TGTGCCAGCAGCCGGGCGACAGATTTTTTTAAGAGTAGCAATCAGCCCCAGCATTTT. Amino acids: CASSRATDFFKSSNQPQHF.

The rearrangement links TRBV2 to TRBJ1-3; TRBD1 might be the D (5 bases). The length of the CDR3 is 13 residues. In germline, CDR1 is SNHLY, CDR2 FYNNEI. Trimming left V 7 bases short and J 4 bases short, with 11 bases between. CDR3 bases: TGTGCCAGCATGGGAGACAGAGGAAACACCATATATTTT. Translation: CASMGDRGNTIYF.

For this clone: At the DNA level, this CDR3 is encoded by other sequences in the same sample as well. This rearrangement joins TRBV5-1 to TRBJ1-1; 9 bases line up with TRBD1. This CDR3 is built from 14 residues. CDR1 is SGHRS, CDR2 YFSETQ, per germline. J was trimmed by 3 bases and V by 2 bases; bases with no gene match: 2. CDR3 loop: CASSLQGAYTEAFF. CDR3 DNA sequence: TGCGCCAGCAGCTTACAGGGGGCGTACACTGAAGCTTTCTTT.

The chain carries TRBV6-1 and TRBJ2-5; 8 positions match TRBD1. The CDR3 totals 17 residues. The V gene's germline CDR1 is MNHNS and CDR2 SASEGT. The junction had 13 bases not matched to a gene; V was cut back by 0 bases and J by 7 bases. CDR3 loop: CASSEAKGQGGFVTQYF. DNA of the CDR3: TGTGCCAGCAGTGAAGCCAAAGGACAGGGTGGTTTTGTGACCCAGTACTTC.

The J gene is TRBJ2-3, the V gene TRBV7-3; D ambiguous. The CDR3 length is 14 residues. Germline CDR1 reads SGHTA; CDR2 reads FQGTGA. The V gene lost 3 bases and the J gene lost 4 bases, with 11 bases spanning the gap. CDR3: CASSFEKASDTQYF. DNA for the CDR3: TGTGCCAGCAGCTTTGAAAAGGCGTCAGATACGCAGTATTTT.

The chain joins TRBV7-8 to TRBJ2-1, with D possibly TRBD2 on 6 matching bases. Germline V CDR1 and CDR2: SGHVS, FQNEAQ. The V end lost 7 bases, the J end lost 0 bases, and 22 bases lay between the germline ends. The CDR3 contains 18 residues. The CDR3 loop reads CASNYDWGLKSSYNEQFF. DNA of the CDR3: TGTGCCAGCAATTACGATTGGGGACTCAAGAGCTCCTACAATGAGCAGTTCTTC.

The rearrangement uses TRBV6-1 and TRBJ2-7, with D possibly being TRBD1 or TRBD2 (5 bases each). CDR1 is MNHNS and CDR2 is SASEGT in the germline V gene. This CDR3 is 13 amino acids long. V was cut by 6 bases and J by 6 bases, with 15 bases left in between. In DNA form, the CDR3 reads TGTGCCAGCAGCCGGGACCTTGTACGCGAGCAGTACTTC. Its protein is CASSRDLVREQYF.

This clone is a singleton in its sample. This rearrangement joins TRBV11-2 to TRBJ1-2; tentative D call: TRBD1 (6 bases). In germline, CDR1 is SGHAT, CDR2 FQNNGV. The CDR3 runs 16 residues. Trimming took 4 bases from V and 5 from J, leaving 20 bases between them. The DNA for the CDR3 is TGTGCCAGCAGCTCCCCCGGGCTCGACAGGACTTATGGCTACACCTTC. It encodes CASSSPGLDRTYGYTF.

This clone was seen only once. The V gene is TRBV28, the J gene TRBJ1-2; a weak D match, TRBD1 (5 bases). The V end was cut by 2 bases, the J end by 4 bases, with 5 bases between. From germline, CDR1 is MDHEN and CDR2 SYDVKM. The CDR3 totals 12 residues. The CDR3 spells CASSLGGYGYTF. CDR3 nucleotide sequence: TGTGCCAGCAGTTTAGGGGGCTATGGCTACACCTTC.

This chain connects TRBV28 to TRBJ1-5, with TRBD1 identical over 8 bases. Germline-derived CDR1 and CDR2 are MDHEN and SYDVKM. The CDR3 extends over 15 amino acids. Losses at the gene ends were 1 base for V and 5 bases for J; bases not matched to a gene: 4. The CDR3 bases are TGTGCCAGCAGTTTATACGGACAGGGATATCAGCCCCAGCATTTT. Translation gives CASSLYGQGYQPQHF.

The gene calls are TRBV7-2 and TRBJ1-4; the D gene is possibly TRBD1 (5 bases). This CDR3 has 13 amino acids. V lost 4 bases and J 6 bases, leaving 9 bases between the germline ends. Germline CDR1 is SGHTA and CDR2 is FQGNSA. The CDR3: CASSSDSYEKLFF. The CDR3 nucleotides read TGTGCCAGCAGCTCCGACAGTTATGAAAAACTGTTTTTT.

For the CDR3, the DNA is TGTGCCATCAGTCTCAGGGAACTTCAGCCCCAGCATTTT. Its translation: CAISLRELQPQHF. The chain joins TRBV10-3 to TRBJ1-5, with D perhaps matching TRBD1 (5 bases). The CDR3 is made up of 13 amino acids. V was shortened by 5 bases and J by 6 bases, with 11 bases between the two germline ends. The germline V gene encodes CDR1 ENHRY and CDR2 SYGVKD.